Each of the 4 T cell receptor beta chains below was sequenced from the same sample in a study of blood T cells in healthy people across ages. Through a sample-barcoded 5' primer and a J-beta primer mix, a second PCR was run for 7 to 11 cycles. From the 5' RACE reads, TCRdb called clonotypes with MiXCR, one entry per CDR3 protein. The sample yields about 560,000 distinct CDR3 sequences, 25% to 35% seen once. The same sample was also used in a study of T cells of mothers and their children.

The sequenced material came from blood. The receptor set was obtained from a boy aged 2 to 10 in good health.

This clonotype was observed a few times. The chain couples TRBV5-1 to TRBJ2-2, with 11 nucleotides matching TRBD1. The CDR3 consists of 15 residues. The V segment lost 7 bases and the J segment 6 bases; nucleotides outside the gene matches: 8. Per germline, CDR1 SGHRS and CDR2 YFSETQ. The CDR3 sequence is CASASGTGGPGELFF. The CDR3 DNA reads TGCGCCAGCGCCTCCGGGACAGGGGGTCCCGGGGAGCTGTTTTTT. The variable domain in full, with the rest retrieved from reference TRBV5-1 and TRBJ2-2, is KAGVTQTPRYLIKTRGQQVTLSCSPISGHRSVSWYQQTPGQGLQFLFEYFSETQRNKGNFPGRFSGRQFSNSRSEMNVSTLELGDSALYLCASASGTGGPGELFFGEGSRLTVL.

This clonotype turned up a few times. The J gene is TRBJ2-5, the V gene TRBV6-6, with D maybe TRBD2 (6 bases). CDR1 and CDR2 from the germline V gene are MNHNY and SVGAGI (reference sequence). The CDR3 is 16 amino acids. Between the trimmed V and J ends, which lost 0 bases and 7 bases, there was a span of 18 bases. The CDR3 DNA follows: TGTGCCAGCAGTTACTCGAGATCAGGCGGGGCGGGGACCCAGTACTTC. It codes for CASSYSRSGGAGTQYF.

The gene calls are TRBV6-5 and TRBJ1-2, with TRBD1 identical over 8 bases. After removal of 2 bases from V and 4 bases from J, the junction contained 12 bases not matched to a gene. The CDR3 has 17 residues. CDR1 is MNHEY and CDR2 is SVGAGI in the germline V gene. The CDR3 DNA sequence: TGTGCCAGCAGTTACACACCCCTTGCGACAGGGGTCTATGGCTACACCTTC. It is translated as CASSYTPLATGVYGYTF.

This clonotype was counted only a few times. The V call is TRBV14, the J call TRBJ2-1; 8 nucleotides match TRBD1. CDR1 and CDR2 (germline): SGHDN, FVKESK. J lost 5 bases, V lost 1 base, and 4 bases had no gene match. The CDR3 covers 15 residues. The CDR3 DNA is TGTGCCAGCAGCCAAGCTGCAGGGGGCCACAATGAGCAGTTCTTC. Its translation: CASSQAAGGHNEQFF.